A selection of T cell receptor beta chains follows, all from one sample in a study of T cell responses to AZD1222 COVID-19 vaccine. Clones were sequenced by immunoSEQ multiplex PCR, and TCRdb holds only the in-frame ones, with some missing. The sample includes 130,000 or so clones, 92% of them seen just once. This sample comprised peripheral blood, obtained on day 0 of AZD1222 vaccination. The receptors shown here come from an adult in good health. CDR3s include the opening cysteine and the closing phenylalanine or tryptophan. The D gene is left open where the match is weak. Expanded clones get a size class; other rows say once, few or many, or leave the size out.

abundance	v_gene	j_gene	d_gene	CDR3aa	CDR3nt
once	TRBV2	TRBJ1-6	.	CASGGDLGSPLHF	TGTGCCAGCGGTGGGGATCTGGGTTCACCCCTCCACTTT
.	TRBV6-5	TRBJ2-7	.	CASRGGYEQYF	TGTGCCAGCAGGGGGGGCTACGAGCAGTACTTC
.	TRBV7-6	TRBJ2-7	TRBD2	CASSLVTSGSYEQYF	TGTGCCAGCAGCTTAGTGACTAGCGGGTCCTACGAGCAGTACTTC
.	TRBV5-5	TRBJ1-4	.	CASSFGGDEKLFF	TGTGCCAGCAGCTTCGGTGGAGATGAAAAACTGTTTTTT
.	TRBV4-3	TRBJ1-6	TRBD1	CASSRTGSRSPLHF	TGCGCCAGCAGCCGGACAGGGTCCCGGTCACCCCTCCACTTT
.	TRBV5-5	TRBJ1-3	.	CASSLGHVSGNTIYF	TGTGCCAGCAGCTTGGGACACGTCTCTGGAAACACCATATATTTT
few	TRBV19	TRBJ1-5	.	CASSIDRASQPQHF	TGTGCCAGTAGTATAGACAGGGCCAGTCAGCCCCAGCATTTT
.	TRBV12-2	TRBJ2-3	.	CASRLAFVRLLTHPQINTQYF	TGTGCAAGTCGCTTAGCGTTCGTCCGGCTACTAACCCATCCCCAGATTAATACGCAGTATTTT
.	TRBV24-1	TRBJ1-2	TRBD1	CATSDPTGTDATVGGYTF	TGTGCCACCAGTGACCCTACCGGGACAGATGCCACCGTCGGTGGCTACACCTTC
.	TRBV7-2	TRBJ2-7	TRBD1	CASSVTGVLSYEQYF	TGTGCCAGCAGCGTGACAGGGGTCTTATCCTACGAGCAGTACTTC
.	TRBV11-2	TRBJ1-2	TRBD1	CASSPAGTGVRYTF	TGTGCCAGCAGCCCAGCCGGGACAGGGGTTCGCTACACCTTC
.	TRBV7-9	TRBJ1-6	TRBD1	CASSPGQLNSPLHF	TGTGCCAGCAGCCCGGGACAGTTAAATTCACCCCTCCACTTT
.	TRBV4-3	TRBJ2-7	.	CASSQEVRIYEQYF	TGCGCCAGCAGCCAAGAGGTCAGAATCTACGAGCAGTACTTC
.	TRBV12-5	TRBJ1-2	.	CASGVGYGYTF	TGTGCTTCCGGGGTGGGCTATGGCTACACCTTC
.	TRBV9	TRBJ2-3	.	CASSRRGDDTQYF	TGTGCCAGCAGCAGGAGGGGCGACGATACGCAGTATTTT
.	TRBV13	TRBJ1-5	.	CASSLRALSNQPQHF	TGTGCCAGCAGCTTAAGGGCCCTTAGCAATCAGCCCCAGCATTTT
.	TRBV27	TRBJ2-7	TRBD1	CASSLGQGGYEQYF	TGTGCCAGCAGTCTCGGACAGGGGGGCTACGAGCAGTACTTC
.	TRBV5-1	TRBJ2-7	TRBD1	CASSFTTGARFYEQYF	TGCGCCAGCAGCTTCACGACAGGGGCTAGGTTCTACGAGCAGTACTTC
once	TRBV2	TRBJ1-2	.	CASHPIRGSGGYTF	TGTGCCAGCCACCCGATCCGGGGGTCGGGCGGCTACACCTTC
.	TRBV18	TRBJ1-1	.	CASSPRQNTEAFF	TGTGCCAGCTCACCCCGGCAGAACACTGAAGCTTTCTTT
few	TRBV7-9	TRBJ1-2	TRBD1	CASSFGVARDRDGYTF	TGTGCCAGCAGCTTCGGTGTAGCAAGGGACAGGGATGGCTACACCTTC
.	TRBV19	TRBJ1-2	.	CASSIGGHDYGYTF	TGTGCCAGTAGTATCGGGGGCCACGACTATGGCTACACCTTC
few	TRBV19	TRBJ1-6	.	CASSLQGPNSPLHF	TGTGCCAGTAGCCTTCAGGGGCCCAACTCACCCCTCCACTTT
.	TRBV5-5	TRBJ2-1	.	CASSLRQDYNEQFF	TGTGCCAGCAGCCTACGACAGGACTACAATGAGCAGTTCTTC
.	TRBV10-3	TRBJ1-2	TRBD1	CAMSRDRVVYGYTF	TGTGCCATGTCCCGGGACAGGGTGGTCTATGGCTACACCTTC
.	TRBV6-5	TRBJ2-7	.	CASIDRGGSYEQYF	TGTGCCAGCATCGACAGGGGAGGGTCCTACGAGCAGTACTTC
.	TRBV16	TRBJ2-5	.	CASSLIGAAGETQYF	TGTGCCAGCAGCCTAATCGGGGCCGCTGGGGAGACCCAGTACTTC
few	TRBV4-2	TRBJ2-2	TRBD2	CASSPLLAGGGGAGELFF	TGTGCCAGCAGCCCCCTGCTAGCGGGGGGCGGGGGCGCCGGGGAGCTGTTTTTT
.	TRBV23-1	TRBJ1-2	.	CAIEARDVRGYTF	TGCGCCATCGAGGCCAGGGACGTCAGGGGCTACACCTTC
.	TRBV11-2	TRBJ2-3	TRBD1	CASSLDRGQADTQYF	TGTGCCAGCAGCCTGGACAGGGGGCAGGCAGATACGCAGTATTTT
once	TRBV7-7	TRBJ1-3	.	CASSSGNTIYF	TGTGCTAGCAGCTCAGGAAACACCATATATTTT
.	TRBV5-6	TRBJ1-1	.	CASSLAPGWGNTEAFF	TGTGCCAGCAGCTTGGCCCCAGGTTGGGGGAACACTGAAGCTTTCTTT
once	TRBV3-1/TRBV3-2	TRBJ2-2	.	CASSQEVETEENTGELFF	TGTGCCAGCAGCCAAGAGGTGGAGACAGAGGAGAACACCGGGGAGCTGTTTTTT
.	TRBV5-8	TRBJ1-5	.	CASSWVGRGGQPQHF	TGTGCCAGCAGCTGGGTGGGCAGGGGAGGTCAGCCCCAGCATTTT
.	TRBV7-2	TRBJ2-1	.	CASSPRGPSLGEQFF	TGTGCCAGCAGCCCCCGGGGGCCGTCGTTGGGTGAGCAGTTCTTC
.	TRBV7-9	TRBJ2-7	TRBD2	CASSLGTSGGESSYEQYF	TGTGCCAGCAGCTTAGGGACTAGCGGGGGGGAAAGCTCCTACGAGCAGTACTTC
.	TRBV28	TRBJ1-1	.	CASSYLNTEAFF	TGTGCCAGCAGTTATCTAAACACTGAAGCTTTCTTT
.	TRBV29-1	TRBJ1-1	.	CSPSTGEAFF	TGCAGCCCCTCGACGGGCGAAGCTTTCTTT
.	TRBV5-1	TRBJ1-6	.	CASSLAQFQSSYNSPLHF	TGCGCCAGCAGCTTGGCTCAGTTCCAGAGCTCCTATAATTCACCCCTCCACTTT
.	TRBV19	TRBJ1-2	TRBD1	CASSKGQNTNYGYTF	TGTGCCAGTAGTAAGGGACAGAACACAAACTATGGCTACACCTTC
.	TRBV11-3	TRBJ1-4	TRBD1	CASSLKLGGTVNEKLFF	TGTGCCAGCAGCTTAAAGCTCGGCGGGACAGTGAATGAAAAACTGTTTTTT
once	TRBV5-6	TRBJ1-2	.	CASSSRVMLQLGYTF	TGTGCCAGCAGCTCCCGCGTGATGTTACAACTTGGCTACACCTTC
once	TRBV5-1	TRBJ2-7	TRBD1	CASSLGTGPYEQYF	TGCGCCAGCAGCTTGGGGACAGGCCCCTACGAGCAGTACTTC
once	TRBV5-1	TRBJ1-1	.	CASGELVAAQF	TGCGCCAGCGGCGAATTGGTGGCAGCGCAATTT